This is a list of T cell receptor beta chains from one sample in a study of cytomegalovirus exposure and HLA in healthy donors. Repertoires were generated with immunoSEQ multiplex PCR, while TCRdb's copy carries only in-frame clones and drops some. The data hold approximately 100,000 clones, with roughly four fifths observed a single time. What was sequenced was PBMCs. The receptors were gathered from a woman between 50 and 59 years old in good health and CMV-seropositive. Both conserved end residues are part of each CDR3.

CDR3,V,J
CSSSLAQGEQYF,TRBV7-9,TRBJ2-7
CASSPGVAYNEQFF,TRBV6-5,TRBJ2-1
CASSPWGGTTQYF,TRBV5-5,TRBJ2-3
CASSPGSTDTQYF,TRBV5-1,TRBJ2-3
CASSLDTGHNEQFF,TRBV7-2,TRBJ2-1
CAISEWPPGQGTDTQYF,TRBV10-3,TRBJ2-3
CATPRTGKAKNIQYF,TRBV19,TRBJ2-4
CASSRPSGSSYNEQFF,TRBV19,TRBJ2-1
CASSYTESEAFF,TRBV6-6,TRBJ1-1
CASSYSQGSNQPQHF,TRBV6-5,TRBJ1-5
CASSLTGPNEKLFF,TRBV5-4,TRBJ1-4
CASSLSVDRGGYGYTF,TRBV28,TRBJ1-2
CSVGSKWETQYF,TRBV29-1,TRBJ2-5
CASSFGTRGAFF,TRBV5-6,TRBJ1-1
CASATRQANQPQHF,TRBV28,TRBJ1-5
CASSPPGQPYEQYF,TRBV7-9,NA
CASSLAGTGTYEQYF,TRBV7-9,TRBJ2-7
CASSLLGGTGELFF,TRBV7-2,TRBJ2-2
CASLDRGNQPQHF,TRBV6-1,TRBJ1-5
CASANRGGSSNEQFF,TRBV9,TRBJ2-1
CATSRDWRTGGLGGRAWHF,TRBV15,TRBJ1-5
CASSERGEGEKLFF,TRBV2,TRBJ1-4
CASSVRQGANQPQHF,TRBV6-1,TRBJ1-5
CASSQSTQGYNEQFF,TRBV7-6,TRBJ2-1
CASSLERQGLKLFF,TRBV11-2,TRBJ1-4
CASSLDSLSSNYGYTF,TRBV5-1,TRBJ1-2
CASSLPGQGNEKLFF,TRBV18,TRBJ1-4
CASSSGQVNTEAFF,TRBV13,TRBJ1-1
CSVDRQEGYTF,TRBV29-1,TRBJ1-2
CASRRQGVDTQYF,TRBV25-1,TRBJ2-3
CASSLSTGPGTEAFF,TRBV9,TRBJ1-1